The 7 T cell receptor beta chains below were found in one sample sequenced in a study of cytomegalovirus exposure and HLA in healthy donors. Use of 60 Vbeta and 13 Jbeta primers characterized the PCR. Clones were read by immunoSEQ multiplex PCR, and TCRdb kept only the in-frame ones, dropping some. Among roughly 200,000 clones, approximately 84% were seen once, and the ten largest hold 2.9%. Sequencing was performed on PBMCs. Receptors originate from a female donor in good health and CMV-seronegative.

This clone was seen just once. V usage is TRBV4-2 and J usage is TRBJ2-2; 10 nucleotides match TRBD2. Losses at the gene ends were 2 bases for V and 6 bases for J; bases not matched to a gene: 3. CDR1 and CDR2 from the germline V gene are LGHNA and YNFKEQ. The CDR3 runs 15 residues. The CDR3 loop reads CASSQLSGRSGELFF. The CDR3 nucleotides read TGTGCCAGCAGCCAACTTAGCGGGAGGTCCGGGGAGCTGTTTTTT.

The rearrangement joins TRBV4-3 to TRBJ2-6, with D maybe TRBD2 (7 bases). The V gene lost 1 base and the J gene lost 2 bases, with 15 bases spanning the gap. The CDR3 spans 18 residues. Germline values: CDR1 LGHNA, CDR2 YSLEER. In DNA, the CDR3 is TGCGCCAGCAGCCAAGTCAGGGGCGCGGGAGCTGGGGCCAACGTCCTGACTTTC. Protein product: CASSQVRGAGAGANVLTF.

This clone came up a few times. The gene calls are TRBV4-1 and TRBJ1-1; 7 bases are a match to TRBD1. Germline trimming cut 9 bases from V and 0 bases from J; bases unmatched to any gene: 4. The CDR3 consists of 13 residues. CDR1 is MGHRA, CDR2 YSYEKL, per germline. The CDR3 DNA reads as TGCGCCAGTACGACAGGGTTGAACACTGAAGCTTTCTTT. It specifies CASTTGLNTEAFF.

The V gene is TRBV9, the J gene TRBJ1-1; D is ambiguous. CDR1 is SGDLS and CDR2 is YYNGEE in the germline V gene. V lost 0 bases and J lost 1, with 10 bases in between. The CDR3 has 15 residues. The CDR3 reads CASSVVDNPNTEAFF. CDR3 nucleotide sequence: TGTGCCAGCAGCGTAGTTGACAACCCGAACACTGAAGCTTTCTTT.

V and J are TRBV28 and TRBJ1-5; TRBD1 agrees at 9 bases. CDR1 MDHEN and CDR2 SYDVKM come from the germline V gene. The CDR3 consists of 13 residues. V was pared by 6 bases and J by 6 bases, with 3 bases of the junction left unmatched. CDR3 protein: CASSPTGGQPQHF. CDR3 sequence (DNA): TGTGCCAGCAGCCCGACAGGGGGTCAGCCCCAGCATTTT.

The chain is built from TRBV14 and TRBJ2-5; 8 bases agree with TRBD1. Germline values: CDR1 SGHDN, CDR2 FVKESK. V was pared by 6 bases and J by 7 bases, with 10 bases of the junction left unmatched. CDR3 length: 14 residues. CDR3 in amino acids: CASRPRGPVRTQYF. In DNA form, the CDR3 reads TGTGCCAGCAGGCCCAGGGGGCCCGTCAGGACCCAGTACTTC. The complete variable domain, with remaining parts taken from reference TRBV14 and TRBJ2-5, reads EAGVTQFPSHSVIEKGQTVTLRCDPISGHDNLYWYRRVMGKEIKFLLHFVKESKQDESGMPNNRFLAERTGGTYSTLKVQPAELEDSGVYFCASRPRGPVRTQYFGPGTRLLVL.

The chain couples TRBV4-3 to TRBJ2-1, with D possibly TRBD2 on 6 matching bases. Deletions cut 0 bases from V and 1 base from J, with 13 bases between. The CDR3 is made up of 17 amino acids. The germline gives CDR1 LGHNA, CDR2 YSLEER. CDR3 DNA: TGCGCCAGCAGCCAAGACCGTGGAAGCGGGTCCTACAATGAGCAGTTCTTC. Protein: CASSQDRGSGSYNEQFF.